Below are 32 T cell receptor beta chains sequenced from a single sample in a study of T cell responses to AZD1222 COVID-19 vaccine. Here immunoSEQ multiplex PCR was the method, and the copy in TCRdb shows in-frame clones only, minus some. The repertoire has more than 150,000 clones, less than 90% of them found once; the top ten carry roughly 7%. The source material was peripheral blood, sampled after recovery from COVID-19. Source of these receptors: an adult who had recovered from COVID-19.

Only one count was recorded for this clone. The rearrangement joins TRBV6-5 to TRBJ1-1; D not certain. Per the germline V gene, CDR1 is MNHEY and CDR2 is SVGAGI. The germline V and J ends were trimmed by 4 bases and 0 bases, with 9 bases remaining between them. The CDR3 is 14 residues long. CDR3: CASSSAGLNTEAFF. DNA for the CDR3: TGTGCCAGCAGTTCGGCAGGACTGAACACTGAAGCTTTCTTT.

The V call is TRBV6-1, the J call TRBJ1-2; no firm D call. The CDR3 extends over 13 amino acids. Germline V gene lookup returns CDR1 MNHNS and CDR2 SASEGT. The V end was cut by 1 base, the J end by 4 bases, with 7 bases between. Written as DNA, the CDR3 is TGTGCCAGCAGTGAAGAATTTAGCTATGGCTACACCTTC. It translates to CASSEEFSYGYTF.

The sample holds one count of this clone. CDR3: CASSFGTGSYEQYF. The DNA for the CDR3 is TGTGCCAGCAGCTTCGGGACAGGGTCCTACGAGCAGTACTTC. The V call is TRBV11-2, the J call TRBJ2-7; 9 positions agree with TRBD1. The length of the CDR3 is 14 residues. J was trimmed by 1 base and V by 3 bases; bases with no gene match: 1. Germline CDR1 and CDR2: SGHAT and FQNNGV.

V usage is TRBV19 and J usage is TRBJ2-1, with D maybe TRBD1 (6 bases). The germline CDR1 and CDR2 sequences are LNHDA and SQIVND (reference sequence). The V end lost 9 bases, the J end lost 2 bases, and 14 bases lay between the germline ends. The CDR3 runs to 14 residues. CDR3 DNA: TGTGCCAGCTTAAAGGGGGTAACCTACAATGAGCAGTTCTTC. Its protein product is CASLKGVTYNEQFF.

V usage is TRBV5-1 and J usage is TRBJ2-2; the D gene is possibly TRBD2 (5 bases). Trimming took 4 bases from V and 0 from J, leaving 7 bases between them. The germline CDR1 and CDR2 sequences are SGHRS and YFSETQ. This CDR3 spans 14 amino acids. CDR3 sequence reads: CASSRDTNTGELFF. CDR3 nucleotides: TGCGCCAGCAGCCGGGATACGAACACCGGGGAGCTGTTTTTT.

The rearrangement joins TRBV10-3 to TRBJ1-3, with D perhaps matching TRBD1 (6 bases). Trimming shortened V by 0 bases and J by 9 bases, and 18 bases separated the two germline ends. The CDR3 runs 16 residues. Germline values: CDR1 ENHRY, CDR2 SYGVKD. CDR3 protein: CAISESVQGPGGTIYF. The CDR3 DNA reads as TGTGCCATCAGTGAGTCGGTACAGGGTCCCGGGGGCACCATATATTTT.

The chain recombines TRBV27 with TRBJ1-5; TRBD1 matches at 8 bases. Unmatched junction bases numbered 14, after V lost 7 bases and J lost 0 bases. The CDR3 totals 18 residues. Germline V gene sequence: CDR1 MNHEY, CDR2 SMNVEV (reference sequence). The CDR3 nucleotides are TGTGCCAGCAAACCCGGGACAGGTGGGGGGTATAGCAATCAGCCCCAGCATTTT. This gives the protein CASKPGTGGGYSNQPQHF.

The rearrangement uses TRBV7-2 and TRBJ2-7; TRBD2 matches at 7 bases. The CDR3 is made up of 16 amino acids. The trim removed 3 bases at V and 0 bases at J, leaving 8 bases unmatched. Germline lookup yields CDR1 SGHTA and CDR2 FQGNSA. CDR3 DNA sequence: TGTGCCAGCAGCTTGTTCGCGGGAGCCAGCTCCTACGAGCAGTACTTC. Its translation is CASSLFAGASSYEQYF.

In nucleotides, the CDR3 is TGTGCCAGCAGTTGGAACAGCGGGAGTCAGCAGTACTTC. Translated, it gives CASSWNSGSQQYF. This chain links TRBV28 with TRBJ2-7; 8 nucleotides agree with TRBD2. V was clipped by 4 bases and J by 8 bases; unmatched bases: 7. The CDR3 totals 13 residues. CDR1 and CDR2 from the germline V gene are MDHEN and SYDVKM.

The CDR3 DNA is TGTGCCAGCTCACCCCCAACTAGGTCGAGCTCCTACAATGAGCAGTTCTTC. Its protein is CASSPPTRSSSYNEQFF. The chain employs TRBV18 and TRBJ2-1; D perhaps matches TRBD2 (5 bases). Germline values: CDR1 KGHSH, CDR2 LQKENI. This CDR3 spans 17 amino acids. The germline V and J ends were trimmed by 3 bases and 0 bases, with 15 bases remaining between them. The whole variable domain, remainder taken from reference TRBV18 and TRBJ2-1, is NAGVMQNPRHLVRRRGQEARLRCSPMKGHSHVYWYRQLPEEGLKFMVYLQKENIIDESGMPKERFSAEFPKEGPSILRIQQVVRGDSAAYFCASSPPTRSSSYNEQFFGPGTRLTVL.

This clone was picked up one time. Here the CDR3 reads CASSLYLRGRGETQYF. In nucleotides, the CDR3 is TGTGCCAGCAGCTTGTATTTGAGGGGCAGGGGAGAGACCCAGTACTTC. The rearrangement uses TRBV5-6 and TRBJ2-5; a weak D match, TRBD1 (6 bases). The CDR3 totals 16 residues. Trimming removed 1 base at V and 4 bases at J, with 17 bases between. Germline loops: CDR1 SGHDT, CDR2 YYEEEE. The variable domain in full, with the rest retrieved from reference TRBV5-6 and TRBJ2-5, is DAGVTQSPTHLIKTRGQQVTLRCSPKSGHDTVSWYQQALGQGPQFIFQYYEEEERQRGNFPDRFSGHQFPNYSSELNVNALLLGDSALYLCASSLYLRGRGETQYFGPGTRLLVL.

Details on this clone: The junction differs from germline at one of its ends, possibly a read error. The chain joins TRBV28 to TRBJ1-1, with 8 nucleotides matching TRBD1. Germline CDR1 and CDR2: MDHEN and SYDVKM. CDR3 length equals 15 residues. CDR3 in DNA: TGTGCCACCAGTTTACACAGGGGGGGACGGACTGAAGCTTTCTTT. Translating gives CATSLHRGGRTEAFF.

The CDR3 region is CASSLTGQGAEKLFF. The CDR3 DNA sequence: TGTGCCAGCAGTTTAACGGGACAGGGGGCTGAAAAACTGTTTTTT. This chain links TRBV28 with TRBJ1-4; 12 bases map to TRBD1. CDR3 size: 15 residues. The germline CDR1 and CDR2 sequences are MDHEN and SYDVKM. V dropped 2 bases and J dropped 7; count of bases not matched to a gene: 2.

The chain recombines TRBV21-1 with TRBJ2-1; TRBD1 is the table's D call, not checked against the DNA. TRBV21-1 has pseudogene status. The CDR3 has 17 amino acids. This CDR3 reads CASSTHRTGIPYNEQFF. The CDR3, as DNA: TGTGCCAGCAGCACCCATAGGACAGGGATACCCTACAATGAGCAGTTCTTC.

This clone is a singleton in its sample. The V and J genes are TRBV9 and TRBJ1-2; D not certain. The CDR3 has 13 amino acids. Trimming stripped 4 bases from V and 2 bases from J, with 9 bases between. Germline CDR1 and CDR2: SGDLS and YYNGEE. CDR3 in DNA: TGTGCCAGCAGCTCGACGGGAAACTATGGCTACACCTTC. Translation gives CASSSTGNYGYTF.

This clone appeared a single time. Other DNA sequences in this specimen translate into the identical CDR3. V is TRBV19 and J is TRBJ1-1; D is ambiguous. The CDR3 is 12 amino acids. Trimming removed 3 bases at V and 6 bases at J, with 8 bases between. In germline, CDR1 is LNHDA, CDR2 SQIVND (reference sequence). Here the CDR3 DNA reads TGTGCCAGTAGTATCCAAGGCGCTGAAGCTTTCTTT. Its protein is CASSIQGAEAFF.

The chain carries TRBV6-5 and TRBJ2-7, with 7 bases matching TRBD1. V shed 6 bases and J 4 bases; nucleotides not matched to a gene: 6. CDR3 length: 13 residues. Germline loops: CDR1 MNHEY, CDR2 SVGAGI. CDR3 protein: CASRGTEKYEQYF. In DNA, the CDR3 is TGTGCCAGCAGAGGGACAGAAAAATACGAGCAGTACTTC.

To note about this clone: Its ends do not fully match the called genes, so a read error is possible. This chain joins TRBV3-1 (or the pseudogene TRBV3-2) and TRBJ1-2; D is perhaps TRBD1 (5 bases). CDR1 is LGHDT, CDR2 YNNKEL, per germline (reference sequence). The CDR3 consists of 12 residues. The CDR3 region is CASSQGPGKGLF. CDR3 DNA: TGTGCCAGCAGCCAAGGCCCAGGGAAGGGTCTCTTC.

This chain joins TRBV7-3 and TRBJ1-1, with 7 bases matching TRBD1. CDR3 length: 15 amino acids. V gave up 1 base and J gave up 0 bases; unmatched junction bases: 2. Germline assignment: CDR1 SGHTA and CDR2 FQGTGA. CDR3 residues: CASSLSGTVNTEAFF. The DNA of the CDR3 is TGTGCCAGCAGCTTAAGCGGGACAGTGAACACTGAAGCTTTCTTT.

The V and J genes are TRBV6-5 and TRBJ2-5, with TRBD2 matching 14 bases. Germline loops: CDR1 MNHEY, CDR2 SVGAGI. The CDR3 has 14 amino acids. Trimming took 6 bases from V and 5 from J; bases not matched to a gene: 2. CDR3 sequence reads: CASSRTSGRETQYF. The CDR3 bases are TGTGCCAGCAGCCGGACTAGCGGGAGGGAGACCCAGTACTTC.

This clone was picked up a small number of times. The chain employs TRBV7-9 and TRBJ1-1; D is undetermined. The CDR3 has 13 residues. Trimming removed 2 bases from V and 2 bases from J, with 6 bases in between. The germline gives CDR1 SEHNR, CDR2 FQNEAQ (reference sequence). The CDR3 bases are TGTGCCAGCAGCTTAACAGTTAACACTGAAGCTTTCTTT. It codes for CASSLTVNTEAFF.

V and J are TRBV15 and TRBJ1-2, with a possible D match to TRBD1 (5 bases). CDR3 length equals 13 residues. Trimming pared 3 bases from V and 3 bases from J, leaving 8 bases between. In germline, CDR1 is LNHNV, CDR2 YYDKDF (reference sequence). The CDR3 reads CATSSGQHYGYTF. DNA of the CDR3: TGTGCCACCAGCAGTGGACAACACTATGGCTACACCTTC.

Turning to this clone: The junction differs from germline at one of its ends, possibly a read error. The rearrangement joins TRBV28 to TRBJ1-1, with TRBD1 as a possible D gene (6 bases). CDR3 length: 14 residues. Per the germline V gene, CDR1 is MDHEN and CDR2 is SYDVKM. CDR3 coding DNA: TGTGCCAGCGGGTCGGACAGCCTAAACACTGAAGCTCTCTTT. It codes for CASGSDSLNTEALF.

The CDR3 protein is CASSLVDWSYEQYF. CDR3 sequence (DNA): TGTGCCAGCAGCTTAGTCGACTGGTCATACGAGCAGTACTTC. The chain links TRBV7-2 to TRBJ2-7; the D is unclear. This CDR3 spans 14 amino acids. Trimming took off 1 base at V and 4 bases at J, with 11 bases between the two ends. Germline-derived CDR1 and CDR2 are SGHTA and FQGNSA.

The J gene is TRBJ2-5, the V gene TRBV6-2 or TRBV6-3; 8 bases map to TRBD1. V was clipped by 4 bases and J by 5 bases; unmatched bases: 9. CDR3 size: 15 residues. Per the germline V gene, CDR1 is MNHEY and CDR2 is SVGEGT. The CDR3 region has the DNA TGTGCCAGCAGTTTCATGACAGGGGTCCTGGAGACCCAGTACTTC. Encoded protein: CASSFMTGVLETQYF.

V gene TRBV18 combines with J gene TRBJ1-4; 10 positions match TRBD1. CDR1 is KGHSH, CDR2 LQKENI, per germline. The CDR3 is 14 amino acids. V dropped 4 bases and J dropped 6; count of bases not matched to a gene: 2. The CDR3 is CASSRTGGDEKLFF. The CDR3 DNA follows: TGTGCCAGCTCACGGACAGGGGGTGATGAAAAACTGTTTTTT.

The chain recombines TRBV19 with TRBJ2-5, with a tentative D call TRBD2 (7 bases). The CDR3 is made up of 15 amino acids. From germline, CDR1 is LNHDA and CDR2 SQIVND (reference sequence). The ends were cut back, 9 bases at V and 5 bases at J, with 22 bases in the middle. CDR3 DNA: TGTGCCAGCGCCCTGGTTCGTGGGGGGGCTGAGACCCAGTACTTC. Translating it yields CASALVRGGAETQYF.

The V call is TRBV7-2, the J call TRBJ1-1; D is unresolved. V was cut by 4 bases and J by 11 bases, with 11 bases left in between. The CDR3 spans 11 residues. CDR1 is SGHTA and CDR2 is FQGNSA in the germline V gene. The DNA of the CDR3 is TGTGCCAGCAGCTCTCTGACTTGGGCTTTCTTT. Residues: CASSSLTWAFF.

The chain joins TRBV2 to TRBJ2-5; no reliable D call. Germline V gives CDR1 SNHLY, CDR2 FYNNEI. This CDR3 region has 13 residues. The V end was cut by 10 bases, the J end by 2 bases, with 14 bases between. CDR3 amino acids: CATSGRTQETQYF. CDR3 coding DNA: TGTGCCACATCGGGCAGAACACAAGAGACCCAGTACTTC.

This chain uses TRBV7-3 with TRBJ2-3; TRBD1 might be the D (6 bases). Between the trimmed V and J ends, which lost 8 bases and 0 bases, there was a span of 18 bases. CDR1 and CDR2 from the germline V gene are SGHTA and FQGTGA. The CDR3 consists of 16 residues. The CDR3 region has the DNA TGTGCCAGCGCCCGATCAGGGGCGTCTAGCACAGATACGCAGTATTTT. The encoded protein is CASARSGASSTDTQYF.

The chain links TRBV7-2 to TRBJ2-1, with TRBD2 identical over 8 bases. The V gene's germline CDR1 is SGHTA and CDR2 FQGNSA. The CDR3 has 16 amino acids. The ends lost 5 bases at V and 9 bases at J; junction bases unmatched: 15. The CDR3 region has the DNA TGTGCCAGCAGCCCCGGGGGTGCGGGGGGACCGGGTGAGCAGTTCTTC. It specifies CASSPGGAGGPGEQFF.

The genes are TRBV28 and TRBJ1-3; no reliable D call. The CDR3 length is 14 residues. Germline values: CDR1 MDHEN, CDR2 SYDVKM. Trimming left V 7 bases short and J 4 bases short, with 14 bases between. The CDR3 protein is CASTLMGRGNTIYF. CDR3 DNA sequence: TGTGCCAGCACTCTAATGGGCCGGGGAAACACCATATATTTT.